The clone carrying this TCR beta chain was counted only a few times. The CDR3 consists of 11 residues. The germline gives CDR1 SQVTM, CDR2 ANQGSEA. Trimming stripped 7 bases from V and 4 bases from J, with 10 bases between. This record comes from a study of T cells in Graves' hyperthyroidism and ophthalmopathy. Together with thyroid ultrasound, orbital computed tomography, serum thyroxine and TRAb, clinical symptoms were used for diagnoses. RNA transcripts served as the template for amplifying TCR beta CDR3 regions. During a first-round RT-PCR of the TCR CDR3, the HTBI primer set was used. From the multiplex PCR reads, TCRdb called clonotypes with MiXCR, one entry per CDR3 protein. The top ten hold 25% to 30% of the sample, which has fewer than 450,000 distinct CDR3 sequences, roughly an eighth seen once.

The rearrangement links TRBV29-1 to TRBJ1-2, with D hard to call. This TCR was recovered from a man in his fifties with Graves' ophthalmopathy. The sample comprised blood. The CDR3 DNA sequence: TGCAGCGCCCCAGGAGGCTATGGCTACACCTTC. Its translation is CSAPGGYGYTF.